This TCR beta chain appears in the sequencing data of a study of T cells expressing NK-cell markers. The wider study: Just one sequenced donor of eight was HCMV-seronegative, while seven were seropositive. General study results and limits: These clonotypes also led the CD3+CD56-NKG2C+ fraction in several donors. Unclear, still, was the HCMV specificity of the expanded NKG2C+ T cell clones.

Per the germline V gene, CDR1 is MNHEY and CDR2 is SMNVEV (reference sequence). The CDR3 is 18 amino acids. As concerns this clonotype: The target antigen is unknown.

Libraries used 5'RACE template switching adding universal primer site and UMIs. TCRdb re-called the 5' RACE reads; every CDR3 protein appears as one record, without DNA. Its listing shows some 440,000 distinct CDR3 sequences. Sequencing was performed on blood T cells: a sorted CD56 or NKG2C T cell subset, CD4+ or CD8+ T cells, or bulk PBMC T cells (not recorded which). J is TRBJ2-3 and V is TRBV27; TCRdb's assignment of TRBD2 cannot be checked, as there is no DNA. This clonotype was obtained from a woman aged 50 to 60 in good health. CDR3: CASSPRARLAGGPGAQYF.